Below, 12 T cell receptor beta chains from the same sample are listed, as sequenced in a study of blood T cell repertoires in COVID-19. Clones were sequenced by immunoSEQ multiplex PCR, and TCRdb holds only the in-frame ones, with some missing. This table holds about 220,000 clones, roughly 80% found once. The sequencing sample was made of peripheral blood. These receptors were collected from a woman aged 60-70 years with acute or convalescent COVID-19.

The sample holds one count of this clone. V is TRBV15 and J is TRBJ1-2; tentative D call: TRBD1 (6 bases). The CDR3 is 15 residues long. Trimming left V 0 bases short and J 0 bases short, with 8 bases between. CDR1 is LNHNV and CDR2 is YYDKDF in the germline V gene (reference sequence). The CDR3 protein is CATSREGGANYGYTF. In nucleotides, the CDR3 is TGTGCCACCAGCAGAGAAGGGGGAGCTAACTATGGCTACACCTTC.

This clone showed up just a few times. The CDR3 sequence: CASSIVETEVQPQHF. The DNA for the CDR3 is TGTGCCAGTAGTATAGTCGAAACTGAAGTCCAGCCCCAGCATTTT. The chain employs TRBV19 and TRBJ1-5; the D is unclear. Per the germline V gene, CDR1 is LNHDA and CDR2 is SQIVND (reference sequence). There are 15 residues in the CDR3. V was trimmed by 1 base and J by 7 bases, leaving 14 bases between them.

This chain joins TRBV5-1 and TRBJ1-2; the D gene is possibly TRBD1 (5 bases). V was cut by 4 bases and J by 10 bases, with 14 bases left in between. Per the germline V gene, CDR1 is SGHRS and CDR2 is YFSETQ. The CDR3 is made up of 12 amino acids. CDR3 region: CASSEPGLLYTF. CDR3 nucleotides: TGCGCCAGCAGCGAGCCGGGACTACTCTACACCTTC.

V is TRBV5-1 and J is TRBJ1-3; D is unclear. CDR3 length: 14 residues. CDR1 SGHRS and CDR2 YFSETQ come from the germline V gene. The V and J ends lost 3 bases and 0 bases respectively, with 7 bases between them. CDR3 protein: CASSSSDSGNTIYF. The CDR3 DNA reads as TGCGCCAGCAGCTCCTCAGACTCTGGAAACACCATATATTTT.

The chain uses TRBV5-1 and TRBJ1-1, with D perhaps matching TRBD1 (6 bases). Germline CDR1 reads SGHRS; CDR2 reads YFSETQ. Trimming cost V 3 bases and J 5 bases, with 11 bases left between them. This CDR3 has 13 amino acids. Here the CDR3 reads CASSSLDSTEAFF. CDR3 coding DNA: TGCGCCAGCAGCTCCTTGGACAGTACTGAAGCTTTCTTT.

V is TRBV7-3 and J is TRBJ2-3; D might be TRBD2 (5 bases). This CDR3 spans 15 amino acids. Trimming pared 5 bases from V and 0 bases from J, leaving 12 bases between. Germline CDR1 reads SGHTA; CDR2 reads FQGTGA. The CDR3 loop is CASSTLASSTDTQYF. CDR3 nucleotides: TGTGCCAGCAGCACGCTAGCATCTAGCACAGATACGCAGTATTTT.

The CDR3 DNA is TGTGCCAGCAGCTGGAACGACAGGGTAGGCGAGCAGTACTTC. Its protein is CASSWNDRVGEQYF. The V gene is TRBV7-9, the J gene TRBJ2-7, with 7 bases aligning to TRBD1. J gave up 6 bases and V 4 bases, and 9 bases lay outside the gene matches. The germline V gene has CDR1 SEHNR and CDR2 FQNEAQ (reference sequence). CDR3 size: 14 residues.

In DNA form, the CDR3 reads TGTGCCAGCAGCTTTGGGGCGGAGACCCAGTACTTC. As protein: CASSFGAETQYF. This chain connects TRBV11-1 to TRBJ2-5; D might be TRBD1 (5 bases). Trimming left V 3 bases short and J 5 bases short, with 7 bases between. Germline lookup yields CDR1 SGHAT and CDR2 FQDESV (reference sequence). The CDR3 totals 12 residues.

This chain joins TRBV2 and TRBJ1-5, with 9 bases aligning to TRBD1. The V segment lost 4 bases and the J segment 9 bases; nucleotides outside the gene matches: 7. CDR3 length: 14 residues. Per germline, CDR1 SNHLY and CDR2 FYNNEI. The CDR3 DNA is TGTGCCAGCAGTGTGGGACAGGGCCGGGGGCCCCAGCATTTT. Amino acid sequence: CASSVGQGRGPQHF.

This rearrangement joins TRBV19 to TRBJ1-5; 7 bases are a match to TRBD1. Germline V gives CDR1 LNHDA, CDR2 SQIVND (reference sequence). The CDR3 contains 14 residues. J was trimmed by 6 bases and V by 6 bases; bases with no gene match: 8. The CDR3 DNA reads TGTGCCAGTAGCCGTGGACAGGCGGGTCAGCCCCAGCATTTT. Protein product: CASSRGQAGQPQHF.

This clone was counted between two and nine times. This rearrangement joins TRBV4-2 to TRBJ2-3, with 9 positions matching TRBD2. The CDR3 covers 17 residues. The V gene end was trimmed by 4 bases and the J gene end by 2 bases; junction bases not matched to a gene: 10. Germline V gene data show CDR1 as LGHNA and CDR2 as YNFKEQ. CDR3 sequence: CASSRIGTSSNTDTQYF. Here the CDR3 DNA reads TGTGCCAGCAGCCGAATCGGGACTAGCTCCAACACAGATACGCAGTATTTT.

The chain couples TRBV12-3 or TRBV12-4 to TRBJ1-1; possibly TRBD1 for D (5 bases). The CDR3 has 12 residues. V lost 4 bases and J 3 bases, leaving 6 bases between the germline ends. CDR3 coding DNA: TGTGCCAGCAGTTCCAGGGACACTGAAGCTTTCTTT. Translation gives CASSSRDTEAFF.